The rows below give T cell receptor beta chains drawn from one sample of a study of cytomegalovirus exposure and HLA in healthy donors. Assay used: immunoSEQ multiplex PCR; TCRdb lists only in-frame clones, some missing. The sample shows approximately 110,000 clones, 50% to 70% of them seen only once. Sequenced: PBMCs. The receptors here all came from a young man in good health and CMV-seropositive. CDR3s include the opening cysteine and the closing phenylalanine or tryptophan. A D gene is named only where the DNA matches it firmly. Only part of the rows carry a size: once, few, many, or a class if the clone is expanded.

size: NA
V: TRBV9
D: NA
J: TRBJ1-1
DNA: TGTGCCAGCAGCGTAGTCATGAACACTGAAGCTTTCTTT
CDR3: CASSVVMNTEAFF

size: NA
V: TRBV30
D: NA
J: TRBJ1-5
DNA: TGTGCCTGGACGACGGACTCGGGGAAGACGACCCAGCATTTT
CDR3: CAWTTDSGKTTQHF

size: NA
V: TRBV29-1
D: TRBD1
J: TRBJ1-5
DNA: TGCAGCGTTCAACAGGGGGGCAATCAGCCCCAGCATTTT
CDR3: CSVQQGGNQPQHF

size: NA
V: TRBV4-1
D: NA
J: TRBJ1-4
DNA: TGCGCCACACAGGGTCTAGGCGAAAAACTGTTTTTT
CDR3: CATQGLGEKLFF

size: NA
V: TRBV5-1
D: NA
J: TRBJ2-5
DNA: TGCGCCAGCAGCTTTGGGGGGGCGTTACAAGAGACCCAGTACTTC
CDR3: CASSFGGALQETQYF

size: once
V: TRBV4-1
D: NA
J: TRBJ1-4
DNA: TGCGCCAGCAGCCAAGCGGGTGTATTGTTACAAACTGAAAAACTGTTTTTT
CDR3: CASSQAGVLLQTEKLFF

size: NA
V: TRBV7-9
D: TRBD1
J: TRBJ2-7
DNA: TGTGCCAGCAGTGCGGACAGGACCTACGAGCAGTACTTC
CDR3: CASSADRTYEQYF

size: NA
V: TRBV2
D: TRBD2
J: TRBJ2-5
DNA: TGTGCCAGCACCGGTGCGGGGGGGACAGAGACCCAGTACTTC
CDR3: CASTGAGGTETQYF

size: NA
V: TRBV27
D: NA
J: TRBJ1-2
DNA: TGTGCCAGCAGTTTATTAACAGGGTCTAACTATGGCTACACCTTC
CDR3: CASSLLTGSNYGYTF

size: NA
V: TRBV10-3
D: NA
J: TRBJ2-2
DNA: TGTGCCATCAGTCTTCACCGGGACAGCGGGACCGGGGAGCTGTTTTTT
CDR3: CAISLHRDSGTGELFF

size: few
V: TRBV6-4
D: NA
J: TRBJ1-1
DNA: TGTGCCAGCAGTGAGGCGGGGATGAACACTGAAGCTTTCTTT
CDR3: CASSEAGMNTEAFF

size: NA
V: TRBV11-3
D: NA
J: TRBJ1-2
DNA: TGTGCCAGCAGCTTACGGGGTAATTATGGCTACACCTTC
CDR3: CASSLRGNYGYTF

size: NA
V: TRBV6-4
D: TRBD2
J: TRBJ2-3
DNA: TGTGCCAGCAGCCCCGGACTAGCGGGGGGGCCAACAGATACGCAGTATTTT
CDR3: CASSPGLAGGPTDTQYF

size: NA
V: TRBV5-1
D: NA
J: TRBJ1-1
DNA: TGCGCCAGCAGCTTGGGTGGGACAAATCTCGGCTCGGAAGCTTTCTTT
CDR3: CASSLGGTNLGSEAFF

size: NA
V: TRBV11-2
D: NA
J: TRBJ1-1
DNA: TGTGCCAGCAGCTTCTTCCGGAACACTGAAGCTTTCTTT
CDR3: CASSFFRNTEAFF

size: NA
V: TRBV7-2
D: NA
J: TRBJ2-1
DNA: TGTGCCAGCAGCTTAGGCCCCCTTGTACTAGGGAAGATTGAGCAGTTCTTC
CDR3: CASSLGPLVLGKIEQFF

size: NA
V: TRBV6-5
D: NA
J: TRBJ1-2
DNA: TGTGCCAGCAGTGAAGGTGACGGTGCGGGTGGCTACACCTTC
CDR3: CASSEGDGAGGYTF

size: NA
V: TRBV5-8
D: NA
J: TRBJ1-2
DNA: TGTGCCAGCAGCTTGCCAGGCCTTGTCTATGGCTACACCTTC
CDR3: CASSLPGLVYGYTF

size: NA
V: TRBV4-1
D: TRBD1
J: TRBJ1-1
DNA: TGCGCCAGCAGGGCCACCGGGACAGGGGCTAACGAAGCTTTCTTT
CDR3: CASRATGTGANEAFF

size: NA
V: TRBV7-3
D: TRBD1
J: TRBJ2-2
DNA: TGTGCCAGCAGCTTGGGACAGGGGGCAGGCGGGGAGCTGTTTTTT
CDR3: CASSLGQGAGGELFF

size: NA
V: TRBV7-7
D: NA
J: TRBJ2-7
DNA: TGTGCTAGTACGAGGGTGATAGCACACAACGAGCAGTACTTC
CDR3: CASTRVIAHNEQYF

size: NA
V: TRBV28
D: NA
J: TRBJ2-4
DNA: TGTGCCAGCAGAGGGGGGGTGGACATTCAGTACTTC
CDR3: CASRGGVDIQYF

size: few
V: TRBV5-6
D: TRBD2
J: TRBJ2-3
DNA: TGTGCCAGCAGCGCGGGACTAGCGGGGGGACTAAGCACAGATACGCAGTATTTT
CDR3: CASSAGLAGGLSTDTQYF

size: NA
V: TRBV10-2
D: NA
J: TRBJ2-3
DNA: TGCGCCAGCAGTGAGTGGGTAGCCCTCACAGATACGCAGTATTTT
CDR3: CASSEWVALTDTQYF

size: NA
V: TRBV27
D: TRBD1
J: TRBJ2-7
DNA: TGTGCCAGCAGTTTTACAGGGGGGTACTCCTACGAGCAGTACTTC
CDR3: CASSFTGGYSYEQYF

size: NA
V: TRBV15
D: NA
J: TRBJ1-6
DNA: TGTGCCACCAGCAGAAATCCCGCAGGCAATTCACCCCTCCACTTT
CDR3: CATSRNPAGNSPLHF